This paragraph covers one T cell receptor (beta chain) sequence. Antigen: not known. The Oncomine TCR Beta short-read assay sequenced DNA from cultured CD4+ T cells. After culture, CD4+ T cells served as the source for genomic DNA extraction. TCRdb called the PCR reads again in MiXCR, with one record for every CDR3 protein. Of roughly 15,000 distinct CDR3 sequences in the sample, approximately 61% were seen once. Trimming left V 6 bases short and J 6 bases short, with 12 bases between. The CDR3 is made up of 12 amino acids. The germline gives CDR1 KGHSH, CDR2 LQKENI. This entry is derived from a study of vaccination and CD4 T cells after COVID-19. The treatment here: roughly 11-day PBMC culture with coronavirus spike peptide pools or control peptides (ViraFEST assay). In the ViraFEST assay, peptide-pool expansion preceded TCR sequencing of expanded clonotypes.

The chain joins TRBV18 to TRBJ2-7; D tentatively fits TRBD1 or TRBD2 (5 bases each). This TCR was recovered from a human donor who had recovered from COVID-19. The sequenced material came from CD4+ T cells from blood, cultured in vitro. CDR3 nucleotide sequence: TGTGCCAGCTCTCCAGCAGGGACCGAGCAGTACTTC. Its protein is CASSPAGTEQYF.